This T cell receptor beta chain was retrieved from a study of blood T cells in healthy people across ages. The CDR3 length is 16 residues. Deletions cut 2 bases from V and 0 bases from J, with 12 bases between. Germline CDR1 is KGHSH and CDR2 is LQKENI. A second about 7 to 12 cycle PCR used barcoded and J-beta primers. TCRdb fed the 5' RACE reads into MiXCR, producing one record per CDR3 protein. The table records about 800,000 distinct CDR3 sequences, 20% to 30% of them present only once. The sample was also linked to a second study, of T cells of mothers and their children.

V and J are TRBV18 and TRBJ2-3; D is unclear. The TCR was taken from a boy aged 5-17 years in good health. Sequenced input: blood. As DNA, the CDR3 is TGTGCCAGCTCACCAATGAACCGGCCTAGCACAGATACGCAGTATTTT. As protein: CASSPMNRPSTDTQYF.